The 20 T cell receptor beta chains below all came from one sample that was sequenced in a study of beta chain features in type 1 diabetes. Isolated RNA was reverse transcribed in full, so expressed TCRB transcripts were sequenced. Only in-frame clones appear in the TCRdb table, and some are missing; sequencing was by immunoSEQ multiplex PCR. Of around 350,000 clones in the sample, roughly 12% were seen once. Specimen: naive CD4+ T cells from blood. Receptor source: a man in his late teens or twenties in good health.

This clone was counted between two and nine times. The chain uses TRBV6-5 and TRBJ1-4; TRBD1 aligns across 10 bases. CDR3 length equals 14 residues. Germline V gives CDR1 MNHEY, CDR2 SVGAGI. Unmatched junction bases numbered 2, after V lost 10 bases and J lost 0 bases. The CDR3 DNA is TGTGCCACCGGACAGGGGGCAACTAATGAAAAACTGTTTTTT. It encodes CATGQGATNEKLFF.

This chain's CDR3 is CASSQSGTPNTEAFF. The DNA of the CDR3 is TGTGCCAGCAGCCAATCTGGGACACCGAACACTGAAGCTTTCTTT. The V call is TRBV6-5, the J call TRBJ1-1; TRBD1 might be the D (6 bases). The CDR3 is 15 residues long. Trimming cost V 6 bases and J 1 base, with 15 bases left between them. Germline CDR1 and CDR2: MNHEY and SVGAGI.

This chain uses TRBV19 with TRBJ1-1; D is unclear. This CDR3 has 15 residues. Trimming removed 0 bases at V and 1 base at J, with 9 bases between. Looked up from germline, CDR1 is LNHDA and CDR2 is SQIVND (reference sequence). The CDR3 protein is CASSIDLDANTEAFF. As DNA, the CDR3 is TGTGCCAGTAGTATAGATCTAGACGCGAACACTGAAGCTTTCTTT.

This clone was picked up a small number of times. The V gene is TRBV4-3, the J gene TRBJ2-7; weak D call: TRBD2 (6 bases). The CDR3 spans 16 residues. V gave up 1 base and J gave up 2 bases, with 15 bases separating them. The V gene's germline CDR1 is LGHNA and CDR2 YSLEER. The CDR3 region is CASSQGLALTTYEQYF. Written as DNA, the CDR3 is TGCGCCAGCAGCCAAGGGCTAGCGTTGACAACCTACGAGCAGTACTTC.

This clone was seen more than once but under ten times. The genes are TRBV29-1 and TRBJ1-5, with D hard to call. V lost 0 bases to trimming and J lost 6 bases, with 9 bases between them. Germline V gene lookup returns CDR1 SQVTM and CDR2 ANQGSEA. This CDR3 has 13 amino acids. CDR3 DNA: TGCAGCGTTGAAGACCGGGAAGGTCAGCCCCAGCATTTT. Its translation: CSVEDREGQPQHF.

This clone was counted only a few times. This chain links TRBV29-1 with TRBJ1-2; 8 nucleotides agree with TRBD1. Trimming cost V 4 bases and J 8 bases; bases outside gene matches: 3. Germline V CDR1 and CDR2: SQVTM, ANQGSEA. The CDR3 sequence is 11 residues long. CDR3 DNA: TGCAGCGTTGTACAGGGGGAGGGCTACACCTTC. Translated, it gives CSVVQGEGYTF.

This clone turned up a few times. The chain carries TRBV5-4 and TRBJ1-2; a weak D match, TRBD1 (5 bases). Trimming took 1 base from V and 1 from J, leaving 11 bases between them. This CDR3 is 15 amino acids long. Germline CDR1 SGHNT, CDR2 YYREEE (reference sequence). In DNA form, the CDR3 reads TGTGCCAGCAGCTTGTTGGCGGGGGTTAACTATGGCTACACCTTC. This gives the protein CASSLLAGVNYGYTF.

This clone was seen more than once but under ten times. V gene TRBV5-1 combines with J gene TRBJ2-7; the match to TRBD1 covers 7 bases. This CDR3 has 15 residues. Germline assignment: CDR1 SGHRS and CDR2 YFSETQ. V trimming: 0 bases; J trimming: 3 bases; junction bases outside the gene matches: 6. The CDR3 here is CASSLGQGRLYEQYF. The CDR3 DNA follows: TGCGCCAGCAGCTTGGGACAGGGTAGGCTCTACGAGCAGTACTTC.

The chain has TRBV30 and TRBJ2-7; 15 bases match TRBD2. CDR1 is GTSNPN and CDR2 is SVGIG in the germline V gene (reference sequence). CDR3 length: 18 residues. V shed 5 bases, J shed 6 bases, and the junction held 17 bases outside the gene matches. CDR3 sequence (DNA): TGTGCCTGGGTTCCCGGGACAGCCGGACTAGCGGGAGGGTCCGAGCAGTACTTC. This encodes CAWVPGTAGLAGGSEQYF.

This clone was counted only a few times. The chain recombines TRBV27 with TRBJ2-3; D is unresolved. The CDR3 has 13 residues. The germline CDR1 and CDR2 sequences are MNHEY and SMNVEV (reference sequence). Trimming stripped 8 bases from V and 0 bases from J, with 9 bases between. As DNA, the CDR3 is TGTGCCAGCTACAGAACCAGCACAGATACGCAGTATTTT. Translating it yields CASYRTSTDTQYF.

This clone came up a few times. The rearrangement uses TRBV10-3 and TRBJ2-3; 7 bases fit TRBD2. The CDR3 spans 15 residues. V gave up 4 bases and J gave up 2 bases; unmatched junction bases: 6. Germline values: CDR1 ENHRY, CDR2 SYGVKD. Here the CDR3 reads CAISGRAGNTDTQYF. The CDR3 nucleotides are TGTGCCATCAGTGGAAGAGCGGGGAACACAGATACGCAGTATTTT.

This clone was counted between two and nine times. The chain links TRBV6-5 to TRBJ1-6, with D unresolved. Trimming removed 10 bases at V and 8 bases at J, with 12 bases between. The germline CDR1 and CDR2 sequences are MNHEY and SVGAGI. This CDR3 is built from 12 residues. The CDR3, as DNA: TGTGCCACCCAGGTGGGAGATTCACCCCTCCACTTT. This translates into CATQVGDSPLHF.

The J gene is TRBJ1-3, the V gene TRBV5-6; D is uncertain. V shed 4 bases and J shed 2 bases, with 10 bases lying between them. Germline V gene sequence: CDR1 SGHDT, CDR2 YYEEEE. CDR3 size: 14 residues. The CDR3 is CASSPDKAGNTIYF. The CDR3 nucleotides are TGTGCCAGCAGCCCCGACAAGGCTGGAAACACCATATATTTT.

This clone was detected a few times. CDR3 amino acids: CASSLHLSDTDTQYF. In DNA, the CDR3 is TGTGCCAGCAGCTTACATCTTAGCGACACAGATACGCAGTATTTT. This chain joins TRBV7-2 and TRBJ2-3, with D possibly matching TRBD2 (5 bases). Germline V gene sequence: CDR1 SGHTA, CDR2 FQGNSA. The CDR3 has 15 amino acids. V was trimmed by 2 bases and J by 2 bases, leaving 11 bases between them.

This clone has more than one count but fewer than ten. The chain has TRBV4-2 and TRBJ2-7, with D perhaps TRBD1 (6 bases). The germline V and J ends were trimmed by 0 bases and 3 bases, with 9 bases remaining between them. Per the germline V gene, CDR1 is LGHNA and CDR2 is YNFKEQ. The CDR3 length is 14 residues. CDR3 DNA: TGTGCCAGCAGCCAAGAACCAGGGGACTACGAGCAGTACTTC. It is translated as CASSQEPGDYEQYF.

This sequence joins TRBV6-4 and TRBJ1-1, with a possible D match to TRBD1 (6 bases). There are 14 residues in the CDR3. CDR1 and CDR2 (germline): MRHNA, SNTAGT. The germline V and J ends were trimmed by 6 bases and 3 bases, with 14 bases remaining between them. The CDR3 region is CASRSLAGDTEAFF. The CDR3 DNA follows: TGTGCCAGCAGATCGTTAGCAGGGGACACTGAAGCTTTCTTT.

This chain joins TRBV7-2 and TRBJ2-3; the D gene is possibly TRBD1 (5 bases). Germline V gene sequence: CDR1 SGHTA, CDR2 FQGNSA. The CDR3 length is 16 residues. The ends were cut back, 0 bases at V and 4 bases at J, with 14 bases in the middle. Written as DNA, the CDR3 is TGTGCCAGCAGCTTAGCGCGGCCCAGGGCGGCAGATACGCAGTATTTT. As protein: CASSLARPRAADTQYF.

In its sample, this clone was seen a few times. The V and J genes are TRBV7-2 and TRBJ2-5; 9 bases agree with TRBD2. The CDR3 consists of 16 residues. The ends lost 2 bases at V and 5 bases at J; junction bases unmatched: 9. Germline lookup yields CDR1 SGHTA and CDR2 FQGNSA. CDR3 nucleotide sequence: TGTGCCAGCAGCTTATATCAGCGGGGGGCCGGGGAGACCCAGTACTTC. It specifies CASSLYQRGAGETQYF.

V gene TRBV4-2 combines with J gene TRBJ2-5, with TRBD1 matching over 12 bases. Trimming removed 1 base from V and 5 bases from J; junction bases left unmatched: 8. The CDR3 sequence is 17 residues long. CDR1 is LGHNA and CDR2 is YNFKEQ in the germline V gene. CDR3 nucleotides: TGTGCCAGCAGCCAAGGATCTGGGACAGGGGGCCGGGAGACCCAGTACTTC. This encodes CASSQGSGTGGRETQYF.

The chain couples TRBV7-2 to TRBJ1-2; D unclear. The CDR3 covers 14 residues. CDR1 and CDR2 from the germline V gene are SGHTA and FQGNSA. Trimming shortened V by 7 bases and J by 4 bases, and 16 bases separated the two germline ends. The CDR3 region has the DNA TGTGCCAGCACCCCTGGACGGACTATCTATGGCTACACCTTC. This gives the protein CASTPGRTIYGYTF.